The next 26 T cell receptor beta chains were all read from a single sample in a study of T cell responses to AZD1222 COVID-19 vaccine. Data came from immunoSEQ multiplex PCR; TCRdb stores just in-frame clones and leaves some out. The sample shows more than 85,000 clones, about 90% of them seen only once. Sequenced material: peripheral blood, taken on day 0 of AZD1222 vaccination. The receptors derive from an adult in good health.

The chain links TRBV3-1 (or the pseudogene TRBV3-2) to TRBJ2-1; 13 nucleotides match TRBD2. V shed 6 bases and J 13 bases; nucleotides not matched to a gene: 9. The CDR3 has 14 amino acids. Germline-derived CDR1 and CDR2 are LGHDT and YNNKEL (reference sequence). Here the CDR3 DNA reads TGTGCCAGCAGTCAACTAGCGGGGGGGCCGGACCAGTTCTTC. It codes for CASSQLAGGPDQFF.

This rearrangement joins TRBV6-1 to TRBJ1-2; D remains unclear. Germline V gives CDR1 MNHNS, CDR2 SASEGT. The CDR3 length is 14 residues. V was shortened by 0 bases and J by 4 bases, with 9 bases between the two germline ends. The CDR3 region is CASSEAMRAYGYTF. The CDR3 DNA reads TGTGCCAGCAGTGAAGCTATGAGGGCCTATGGCTACACCTTC.

V and J are TRBV5-1 and TRBJ1-3; D is perhaps TRBD1 (6 bases). V shed 0 bases and J shed 0 bases, with 10 bases lying between them. This CDR3 spans 16 amino acids. From germline, CDR1 is SGHRS and CDR2 YFSETQ. CDR3 sequence reads: CASSLGGHSSGNTIYF. The CDR3 nucleotides read TGCGCCAGCAGCTTGGGGGGACACAGCTCTGGAAACACCATATATTTT.

The genes are TRBV18 and TRBJ1-2; 8 bases are shared with TRBD1. Per germline, CDR1 KGHSH and CDR2 LQKENI. The CDR3 runs 17 residues. V lost 3 bases and J lost 3; bases outside the gene matches: 12. The CDR3 loop reads CASSPVGLAGGHYGYTF. CDR3 DNA: TGTGCCAGCTCACCGGTAGGGCTCGCAGGGGGCCACTATGGCTACACCTTC.

V and J are TRBV11-2 and TRBJ1-2, with 10 bases that match TRBD1. The V gene end was trimmed by 1 base and the J gene end by 4 bases; junction bases not matched to a gene: 6. This CDR3 is 16 amino acids long. The germline CDR1 and CDR2 sequences are SGHAT and FQNNGV. Written as DNA, the CDR3 is TGTGCCAGCAGCTTAGCCGGGACAGGGGCAATCTATGGCTACACCTTC. Translation: CASSLAGTGAIYGYTF.

The CDR3 spells CASSLTAQSYEQYF. In DNA, the CDR3 is TGTGCCAGCAGCTTGACAGCTCAATCCTACGAGCAGTACTTC. The chain joins TRBV5-6 to TRBJ2-7; no reliable D call. Germline V gene sequence: CDR1 SGHDT, CDR2 YYEEEE. Trimming stripped 1 base from V and 1 base from J, with 9 bases between. The CDR3 is 14 residues long.

This clone has just one count. In nucleotides, the CDR3 is TGTGCCAGCAGCCCCCGAGCTGGGGCCAACGTCCTGACTTTC. Protein product: CASSPRAGANVLTF. The genes are TRBV9 and TRBJ2-6; D not resolved. This CDR3 is 14 amino acids long. V dropped 4 bases and J dropped 2 bases, with 7 bases sitting between them. The germline V gene encodes CDR1 SGDLS and CDR2 YYNGEE.

This clone was observed once. The chain couples TRBV18 to TRBJ1-1, with a weak D call TRBD1 (6 bases). The CDR3 runs to 15 residues. The germline gives CDR1 KGHSH, CDR2 LQKENI. The V end was cut by 6 bases, the J end by 1 base, with 15 bases between. CDR3 protein: CASSVQGGTNTEAFF. The CDR3 DNA reads as TGTGCCAGCTCGGTACAGGGCGGGACGAACACTGAAGCTTTCTTT.

V usage is TRBV7-8 and J usage is TRBJ1-1; a possible D gene is TRBD1 (6 bases). The CDR3 is made up of 18 amino acids. With 6 bases removed from V and 0 bases from J, the gap between germline ends came to 23 bases. The V gene's germline CDR1 is SGHVS and CDR2 FQNEAQ. CDR3 sequence reads: CASSSTGQSRTVNTEAFF. The CDR3 DNA is TGTGCCAGCAGTTCGACCGGACAGTCAAGGACGGTGAACACTGAAGCTTTCTTT.

The V call is TRBV10-1, the J call TRBJ1-5; 9 nucleotides line up with TRBD1. V shed 0 bases, J shed 0 bases, and the junction held 6 bases outside the gene matches. The germline V gene encodes CDR1 WNHNN and CDR2 SYGVQD (reference sequence). The CDR3 covers 18 residues. CDR3 sequence reads: CASSESTGQGGSNQPQHF. The CDR3 DNA reads as TGCGCCAGCAGTGAGTCGACGGGACAGGGTGGTAGCAATCAGCCCCAGCATTTT.

The CDR3 loop is CASSPSNDRIYGYTF. CDR3 bases: TGTGCCAGCTCACCTTCAAATGACAGGATCTATGGCTACACCTTC. This sequence joins TRBV18 and TRBJ1-2, with a tentative D call TRBD1 (6 bases). CDR1 is KGHSH, CDR2 LQKENI, per germline. Trimming left V 3 bases short and J 4 bases short, with 15 bases between. The CDR3 consists of 15 residues. Drawing the rest from reference TRBV18 and TRBJ1-2, the complete variable domain is NAGVMQNPRHLVRRRGQEARLRCSPMKGHSHVYWYRQLPEEGLKFMVYLQKENIIDESGMPKERFSAEFPKEGPSILRIQQVVRGDSAAYFCASSPSNDRIYGYTFGSGTRLTVV.

This clone was observed once. The V and J genes are TRBV18 and TRBJ1-4; 7 nucleotides match TRBD1. Germline V gives CDR1 KGHSH, CDR2 LQKENI. The junction had 5 bases not matched to a gene; V was cut back by 6 bases and J by 4 bases. This CDR3 is 14 amino acids long. The CDR3 sequence is CASSQGTVNEKLFF. CDR3 DNA sequence: TGTGCCAGCTCGCAAGGGACAGTTAATGAAAAACTGTTTTTT.

This clone was detected once. This chain's CDR3 is CASSRDGKGTEAFF. The CDR3, as DNA: TGTGCCAGTAGTAGGGACGGGAAAGGGACTGAAGCTTTCTTT. The chain employs TRBV19 and TRBJ1-1; tentatively, D is TRBD1 (5 bases). This CDR3 region has 14 residues. The V end lost 4 bases, the J end lost 5 bases, and 14 bases lay between the germline ends. The V gene's germline CDR1 is LNHDA and CDR2 SQIVND (reference sequence). Complete variable domain (other parts from reference TRBV19 and TRBJ1-1): DGGITQSPKYLFRKEGQNVTLSCEQNLNHDAMYWYRQDPGQGLRLIYYSQIVNDFQKGDIAEGYSVSREKKESFPLTVTSAQKNPTAFYLCASSRDGKGTEAFFGQGTRLTVV.

This sequence joins TRBV12-3 or TRBV12-4 and TRBJ2-1; unclear D gene. This CDR3 spans 13 amino acids. V was cut by 2 bases and J by 8 bases, with 10 bases left in between. The CDR3 loop is CASSLLRVDEQFF. The CDR3 DNA follows: TGTGCCAGCAGTTTACTTAGGGTAGATGAGCAGTTCTTC.

CDR3 loop: CASSSQLSGSGYTF. CDR3 coding DNA: TGTGCCAGCAGCTCCCAATTGTCCGGATCTGGCTACACCTTC. V and J are TRBV5-5 and TRBJ1-2, with D uncertain. V gave up 3 bases and J gave up 7 bases, with 16 bases separating them. CDR1 and CDR2 from the germline V gene are SGHKS and YYEKEE (reference sequence). The CDR3 length is 14 residues.

The chain carries TRBV18 and TRBJ1-2; 9 bases match TRBD1. The CDR3 extends over 15 amino acids. Germline V gene sequence: CDR1 KGHSH, CDR2 LQKENI. With 4 bases clipped from V and 3 bases from J, the junction kept 6 bases outside the gene matches. The CDR3 protein is CASSRPTGGHYGYTF. CDR3 nucleotides: TGTGCCAGCTCACGACCTACAGGGGGCCACTATGGCTACACCTTC.

The chain joins TRBV30 to TRBJ1-1; TRBD1 might be the D (6 bases). This CDR3 spans 14 amino acids. Trimming took 0 bases from V and 4 from J, leaving 12 bases between them. Germline V lookup: CDR1 GTSNPN, CDR2 SVGIG (reference sequence). The CDR3 is CAWSVSVGATEAFF. As DNA, the CDR3 is TGTGCCTGGAGTGTATCCGTGGGGGCCACTGAAGCTTTCTTT.

The chain couples TRBV5-1 to TRBJ2-1; perhaps D is TRBD1 or TRBD2 (5 bases each). Germline V gene lookup returns CDR1 SGHRS and CDR2 YFSETQ. The CDR3 loop spans 13 amino acids. Trimming shortened V by 3 bases and J by 6 bases, and 10 bases separated the two germline ends. The CDR3 protein is CASSSTRGNEQFF. The CDR3 DNA is TGCGCCAGCAGCTCCACTAGGGGCAATGAGCAGTTCTTC.

The chain is built from TRBV6-6 and TRBJ2-7; the match to TRBD2 covers 9 bases. CDR3 size: 15 residues. The germline V gene has CDR1 MNHNY and CDR2 SVGAGI (reference sequence). J lost 5 bases, V lost 4 bases, and 9 bases had no gene match. This CDR3 reads CASSSQSSGGNEQYF. For the CDR3, the DNA is TGTGCCAGCAGTTCCCAGAGTAGCGGGGGAAACGAGCAGTACTTC.

The chain combines TRBV10-3 with TRBJ1-1; TRBD1 matches at 7 bases. V gave up 6 bases and J gave up 0 bases; unmatched junction bases: 4. CDR3 length: 14 amino acids. Germline loops: CDR1 ENHRY, CDR2 SYGVKD. This CDR3 reads CAIRGTAMNTEAFF. In nucleotides, the CDR3 is TGTGCCATCAGGGGGACAGCTATGAACACTGAAGCTTTCTTT.

The gene calls are TRBV6-1 and TRBJ1-2; D uncertain. Germline CDR1 MNHNS, CDR2 SASEGT. Trimming removed 1 base at V and 5 bases at J, with 5 bases between. There are 12 residues in the CDR3. Written as DNA, the CDR3 is TGTGCCAGCAGTGAAGAGGGATATGGCTACACCTTC. Translation: CASSEEGYGYTF.

The V call is TRBV6-1, the J call TRBJ2-2; 8 bases fit TRBD2. The V gene end was trimmed by 4 bases and the J gene end by 4 bases; junction bases not matched to a gene: 8. CDR1 is MNHNS and CDR2 is SASEGT in the germline V gene. This CDR3 contains 16 residues. For the CDR3, the DNA is TGTGCCAGCAGTGTCGGGCTAGCGGGTAGCACCGGGGAGCTGTTTTTT. Amino acid sequence: CASSVGLAGSTGELFF.

This sequence joins TRBV13 and TRBJ1-6, with unresolved D. Trimming stripped 6 bases from V and 3 bases from J, with 15 bases between. The CDR3 runs 16 residues. CDR1 PRHDT and CDR2 FYEKMQ come from the germline V gene (reference sequence). CDR3 sequence reads: CASRQGPQRYNSPLHF. The CDR3 DNA reads as TGTGCCAGCAGACAAGGGCCGCAGCGCTATAATTCACCCCTCCACTTT.

The rearrangement links TRBV19 to TRBJ2-1; 9 bases match TRBD2. The CDR3 loop spans 15 amino acids. Germline values: CDR1 LNHDA, CDR2 SQIVND (reference sequence). The ends lost 8 bases at V and 0 bases at J; junction bases unmatched: 5. The CDR3 here is CASSYSGGSYNEQFF. CDR3 bases: TGTGCCAGTTCCTATAGCGGGGGCTCCTACAATGAGCAGTTCTTC. Using reference TRBV19 and TRBJ2-1 for the parts outside the CDR3, the full variable domain is DGGITQSPKYLFRKEGQNVTLSCEQNLNHDAMYWYRQDPGQGLRLIYYSQIVNDFQKGDIAEGYSVSREKKESFPLTVTSAQKNPTAFYLCASSYSGGSYNEQFFGPGTRLTVL.

This sequence joins TRBV5-1 and TRBJ1-1; D is possibly TRBD1 (5 bases). In germline, CDR1 is SGHRS, CDR2 YFSETQ. The CDR3 contains 14 residues. Trimming shortened V by 5 bases and J by 1 base, and 12 bases separated the two germline ends. DNA of the CDR3: TGCGCCAGCAGGCCCGGGGCTGGGAACACTGAAGCTTTCTTT. This translates into CASRPGAGNTEAFF.

This clone has only a few counts. The genes are TRBV10-1 and TRBJ1-1, with D unclear. The V gene's germline CDR1 is WNHNN and CDR2 SYGVQD (reference sequence). The CDR3 has 17 residues. The V end was cut by 2 bases, the J end by 2 bases, with 18 bases between. CDR3 region: CASSEGPFKSGNTEAFF. In DNA form, the CDR3 reads TGCGCCAGCAGTGAGGGGCCCTTCAAGAGTGGTAACACTGAAGCTTTCTTT.